This TCR beta chain derives from a study of blood T cell repertoires in COVID-19. Study-level information: Donors in the United States, Italy and Spain gave samples during acute or convalescent COVID-19. From T cells, B-cell-depleted T cells, or PBMCs came the material, which was cDNA or gDNA.

Only a few counts were recorded for this clone. Original analysis: Amplification with reference gene primers provided the estimates of nucleated cell counts. Profiled with immunoSEQ multiplex PCR; TCRdb holds only in-frame clones, not every one. V and J calls and clone size are those listed in that table; D and trimming were worked out from the DNA. The sample lists approximately 110,000 clones, approximately 78% occurring once. The germline V gene encodes CDR1 SEHNR and CDR2 FQNEAQ (reference sequence). V lost 5 bases to trimming and J lost 8 bases; unmatched junction nucleotides: 9. This CDR3 has 14 residues.

The material sequenced was peripheral blood. J is TRBJ1-2 and V is TRBV7-9; TRBD1 aligns across 9 bases. The TCR originated in a man aged 65 to 79 with acute or convalescent COVID-19. This CDR3 is CASSPDRGGEGYTF. The CDR3 DNA reads TGTGCCAGCAGCCCGGACAGGGGAGGGGAAGGCTACACCTTC.